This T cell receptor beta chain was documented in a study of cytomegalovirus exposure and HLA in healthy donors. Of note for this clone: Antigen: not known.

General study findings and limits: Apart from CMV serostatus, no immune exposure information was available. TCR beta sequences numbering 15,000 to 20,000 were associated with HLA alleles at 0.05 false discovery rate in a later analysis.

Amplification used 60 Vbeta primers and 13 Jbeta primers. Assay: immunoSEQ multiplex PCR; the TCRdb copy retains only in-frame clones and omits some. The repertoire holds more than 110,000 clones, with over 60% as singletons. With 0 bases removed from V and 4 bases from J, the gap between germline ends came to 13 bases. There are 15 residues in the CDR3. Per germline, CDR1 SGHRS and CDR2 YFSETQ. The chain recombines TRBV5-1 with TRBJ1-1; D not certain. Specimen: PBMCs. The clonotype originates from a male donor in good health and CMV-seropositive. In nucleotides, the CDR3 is TGCGCCAGCAGCTTGGGGCCTGACGGGGTCACTGAAGCTTTCTTT. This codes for CASSLGPDGVTEAFF.